Each of the 30 T cell receptor beta chains below was sequenced from the same sample in a study of blood T cells in healthy people across ages. PCR was performed a second time for about 6 to 12 cycles using a sample-barcoded 5' primer and a J-beta primer mix. One entry per CDR3 protein, called by TCRdb with MiXCR from the 5' RACE reads. Among about 1.4 million distinct CDR3 sequences, 45% to 70% were seen once, and the ten largest hold 6.7%. What was sequenced was blood. The receptors come from a man younger than 30 in good health.

This clonotype turned up a few times. The chain joins TRBV6-2 or TRBV6-3 to TRBJ2-3, with D perhaps TRBD2 (6 bases). The V and J ends lost 10 bases and 2 bases respectively, with 13 bases between them. The CDR3 length is 13 residues. Germline CDR1 and CDR2: MNHEY and SVGEGT. Written as DNA, the CDR3 is TGTGCCACGGGGACTTCTAACACAGATACGCAGTATTTT. This translates into CATGTSNTDTQYF.

The rearrangement joins TRBV3-1 to TRBJ2-1; no definite D call. This CDR3 region has 14 residues. CDR1 is LGHDT, CDR2 YNNKEL, per germline (reference sequence). Trimming pared 4 bases from V and 7 bases from J, leaving 14 bases between. CDR3 nucleotides: TGTGCCAGCAGCCCTCTCGCCTTCGGGAATGAGCAGTTCTTC. It yields the protein CASSPLAFGNEQFF.

V usage is TRBV4-2 and J usage is TRBJ2-7, with 7 bases identical to TRBD2. The germline CDR1 and CDR2 sequences are LGHNA and YNFKEQ. The CDR3 has 15 residues. V shed 1 base and J 3 bases; nucleotides not matched to a gene: 6. CDR3 DNA: TGTGCCAGCAGCCAAGCAGGTACTAGCGACTACGAGCAGTACTTC. Protein sequence: CASSQAGTSDYEQYF.

The rearrangement uses TRBV6-2 or TRBV6-3 and TRBJ1-1, with D possibly matching TRBD1 (5 bases). Germline CDR1 reads MNHEY; CDR2 reads SVGEGT. The CDR3 has 15 residues. V lost 6 bases and J lost 2, with 16 bases in between. CDR3 residues: CASRYGEGFNTEAFF. In DNA form, the CDR3 reads TGTGCCAGCAGGTACGGTGAGGGGTTCAACACTGAAGCTTTCTTT.

This chain connects TRBV7-9 to TRBJ2-1; TRBD2 agrees at 10 bases. CDR1 SEHNR and CDR2 FQNEAQ come from the germline V gene (reference sequence). This CDR3 has 18 residues. V shed 3 bases, J shed 3 bases, and the junction held 11 bases outside the gene matches. For the CDR3, the DNA is TGTGCCAGCAGCTTCGGGATCAGCGGGGGGGGGATCTACAATGAGCAGTTCTTC. Translating gives CASSFGISGGGIYNEQFF.

V usage is TRBV10-3 and J usage is TRBJ2-7; TRBD2 matches 13 bases. The trim removed 7 bases at V and 1 base at J, leaving 7 bases unmatched. Germline-derived CDR1 and CDR2 are ENHRY and SYGVKD. This CDR3 has 16 amino acids. The CDR3 loop is CAITGTSGMSSYEQYF. The CDR3 DNA is TGTGCCATCACTGGGACTAGCGGGATGAGTTCCTACGAGCAGTACTTC.

The chain is built from TRBV13 and TRBJ2-7, with no clear D. The CDR3 loop spans 14 amino acids. CDR1 is PRHDT, CDR2 FYEKMQ, per germline (reference sequence). The germline V and J ends were trimmed by 1 base and 1 base, with 8 bases remaining between them. The CDR3 DNA reads TGTGCCAGCAGCTTAGAAGATGATTCCTACGAGCAGTACTTC. It codes for CASSLEDDSYEQYF.

The rearrangement uses TRBV20-1 and TRBJ2-5; unclear D gene. The assigned J gene may be wrong: the sequence end matches TRBJ2-7 better. This CDR3 region has 14 residues. Per the germline V gene, CDR1 is DFQATT and CDR2 is SNEGSKA (reference sequence). Written as DNA, the CDR3 is TGCAGTGCTAGACCATGGACGGTTACCTACGAGCAGTACTTC. This codes for CSARPWTVTYEQYF.

The chain joins TRBV9 to TRBJ2-1; D possibly corresponds to TRBD2 (6 bases). With 4 bases removed from V and 0 bases from J, the gap between germline ends came to 11 bases. The CDR3 extends over 15 amino acids. Germline V gene lookup returns CDR1 SGDLS and CDR2 YYNGEE. CDR3 in DNA: TGTGCCAGCAGCTCCCCCGGGGGCTCCTACAATGAGCAGTTCTTC. Its translation: CASSSPGGSYNEQFF.

This clonotype was seen only once. This rearrangement joins TRBV6-5 to TRBJ2-7; TRBD2 matches at 8 bases. The CDR3 covers 13 residues. After removal of 6 bases from V and 4 bases from J, the junction contained 5 bases not matched to a gene. CDR1 and CDR2 (germline): MNHEY, SVGAGI. In DNA, the CDR3 is TGTGCCAGCAGGGTGGGACTAGTGTACGAGCAGTACTTC. Amino acids: CASRVGLVYEQYF.

The chain carries TRBV7-2 and TRBJ2-5, with D perhaps TRBD1 (6 bases). Between the trimmed V and J ends, which lost 5 bases and 4 bases, there was a span of 20 bases. The CDR3 runs to 16 residues. CDR1 and CDR2 from the germline V gene are SGHTA and FQGNSA. The CDR3 bases are TGTGCCAGCAGCCCCCTAGGCGTTGGGGGCTTAGAGACCCAGTACTTC. Translated, it gives CASSPLGVGGLETQYF.

This rearrangement joins TRBV27 to TRBJ2-4, with 11 nucleotides matching TRBD1. V was clipped by 8 bases and J by 8 bases; unmatched bases: 14. This CDR3 has 16 residues. CDR1 is MNHEY, CDR2 SMNVEV, per germline (reference sequence). CDR3 protein: CASGTGTGGIEDIQYF. Here the CDR3 DNA reads TGTGCCAGCGGTACCGGGACAGGGGGAATTGAGGACATTCAGTACTTC.

J is TRBJ2-6 and V is TRBV11-2; possible D gene TRBD1, 5 bases. Germline CDR1 SGHAT, CDR2 FQNNGV. V was cut by 3 bases and J by 3 bases, with 21 bases left in between. The CDR3 runs to 19 residues. In DNA form, the CDR3 reads TGTGCCAGCAGCTTCGGGTCTGGGGCAGGCCGTGGTGGGGCCAACGTCCTGACTTTC. Translated, it gives CASSFGSGAGRGGANVLTF.

This clonotype occurred once. This chain joins TRBV9 and TRBJ1-6; D possibly corresponds to TRBD1 (5 bases). The V and J ends lost 4 bases and 7 bases respectively, with 15 bases between them. In germline, CDR1 is SGDLS, CDR2 YYNGEE. The length of the CDR3 is 15 residues. In DNA form, the CDR3 reads TGTGCCAGCAGCACCCGGGACGGCGAGAATTCACCCCTCCACTTT. It translates to CASSTRDGENSPLHF.

This clonotype turned up a few times. The V gene is TRBV20-1, the J gene TRBJ2-7; TRBD2 is a possible D gene (6 bases). The CDR3 consists of 15 residues. Germline V CDR1 and CDR2: DFQATT, SNEGSKA (reference sequence). V was cut by 3 bases and J by 0 bases, with 15 bases left in between. The CDR3 reads CSARGLAYSSYEQYF. CDR3 DNA: TGCAGTGCTAGGGGACTCGCGTACAGCTCCTACGAGCAGTACTTC.

A note on this clonotype: The junction differs from germline at one of its ends, possibly a read error. The gene calls are TRBV20-1 and TRBJ2-7; either TRBD1 or TRBD2 may fit D (5 bases each). Germline-derived CDR1 and CDR2 are DFQATT and SNEGSKA (reference sequence). The CDR3 is made up of 9 amino acids. Here the CDR3 reads CSAPGPEFF. The CDR3 nucleotides read TGCAGTGCCCCGGGACCGGAGTTCTTC.

This clonotype was picked up one time. The chain has TRBV7-9 and TRBJ1-4, with 9 positions matching TRBD1. Germline V gene sequence: CDR1 SEHNR, CDR2 FQNEAQ (reference sequence). The V and J ends lost 10 bases and 6 bases, in that order; junction bases with no gene match: 3. The CDR3 length is 12 residues. Here the CDR3 reads CAIRDRDEKLFF. The CDR3 region has the DNA TGTGCCATCCGGGACAGGGATGAAAAACTGTTTTTT.

V gene TRBV6-5 combines with J gene TRBJ2-4, with 11 positions matching TRBD2. Matching the DNA end better, TRBJ2-7 makes the J call doubtful. The CDR3 is 15 amino acids. Germline lookup yields CDR1 MNHEY and CDR2 SVGAGI. CDR3 amino acids: CASSYSASGRYEQYF. In DNA, the CDR3 is TGTGCCAGCAGTTACTCGGCTAGCGGGAGGTACGAGCAGTACTTC.

There are a few counts of this clonotype. The chain joins TRBV9 to TRBJ2-4; 7 bases align to TRBD1. The J call may be wrong; the DNA end is better matched by TRBJ2-7. The CDR3 has 15 residues. Germline V gene lookup returns CDR1 SGDLS and CDR2 YYNGEE. This CDR3 is CASSVGLGQSYEQYF. The CDR3 DNA is TGTGCCAGCAGCGTAGGGTTGGGACAGAGCTACGAGCAGTACTTC.

This chain connects TRBV6-6 to TRBJ2-3; the D is unclear. The CDR3 has 17 amino acids. CDR1 and CDR2 (germline): MNHNY, SVGAGI (reference sequence). Between the trimmed V and J ends, which lost 6 bases and 2 bases, there was a span of 21 bases. CDR3 region: CASSTPPGAKYTDTQYF. The DNA for the CDR3 is TGTGCCAGCAGCACTCCCCCCGGAGCGAAATACACAGATACGCAGTATTTT.

The chain uses TRBV5-6 and TRBJ2-3; a possible D gene is TRBD2 (5 bases). The germline V and J ends were trimmed by 4 bases and 5 bases, with 20 bases remaining between them. Germline values: CDR1 SGHDT, CDR2 YYEEEE. The length of the CDR3 is 16 residues. The CDR3 loop reads CASSLSGLRPLDTQYF. DNA of the CDR3: TGTGCCAGCAGCCTTTCCGGACTGAGACCGTTAGATACGCAGTATTTT.

This chain joins TRBV7-2 and TRBJ2-5; D may be TRBD2 (5 bases). The CDR3 is made up of 16 amino acids. Trimming took off 3 bases at V and 2 bases at J, with 16 bases between the two ends. Per the germline V gene, CDR1 is SGHTA and CDR2 is FQGNSA. CDR3 in amino acids: CASSLRITGLQETQYF. CDR3 sequence (DNA): TGTGCCAGCAGCTTGCGTATTACGGGGTTACAAGAGACCCAGTACTTC.

The table lists this clonotype with a few counts. In nucleotides, the CDR3 is TGTGCCAGCAGCTTAGCGGGACAGAAGAACACTGAAGCTTTCTTT. Translating it yields CASSLAGQKNTEAFF. The chain combines TRBV7-8 with TRBJ1-1; 7 nucleotides match TRBD1. J lost 1 base, V lost 0 bases, and 2 bases had no gene match. This CDR3 has 15 residues. Germline-derived CDR1 and CDR2 are SGHVS and FQNEAQ.

V and J are TRBV7-9 and TRBJ2-1, with TRBD1 as a possible D gene (6 bases). V was pared by 1 base and J by 12 bases, with 19 bases between. This CDR3 is built from 15 residues. Germline lookup yields CDR1 SEHNR and CDR2 FQNEAQ (reference sequence). The CDR3 nucleotides read TGTGCCAGCAGCTTAGAGACAGGCACACTCCTGAGGCAGTTCTTC. It codes for CASSLETGTLLRQFF.

The chain couples TRBV3-1 to TRBJ2-3; D may be TRBD1 (6 bases). V gave up 1 base and J gave up 2 bases, with 7 bases separating them. The germline V gene encodes CDR1 LGHDT and CDR2 YNNKEL (reference sequence). The CDR3 runs 14 residues. The chain's CDR3 is CASSQGTATDTQYF. The CDR3 DNA reads TGTGCCAGCAGCCAAGGGACAGCCACAGATACGCAGTATTTT.

This chain connects TRBV7-9 to TRBJ2-6; D is perhaps TRBD1 or TRBD2 (5 bases each). Germline values: CDR1 SEHNR, CDR2 FQNEAQ (reference sequence). The V gene lost 7 bases and the J gene lost 0 bases, with 19 bases spanning the gap. CDR3 length equals 18 residues. CDR3 nucleotide sequence: TGTGCCAGCACCCCCCCCGGGGCATCAGTCTCTGGGGCCAACGTCCTGACTTTC. It yields the protein CASTPPGASVSGANVLTF.

V is TRBV5-1 and J is TRBJ2-4; tentative D call: TRBD1 (5 bases). Germline loops: CDR1 SGHRS, CDR2 YFSETQ. V was clipped by 0 bases and J by 0 bases, with 10 bases between them. This CDR3 has 16 residues. CDR3 sequence (DNA): TGCGCCAGCAGCTTGGACAGGTCCTTAGCCAAAAACATTCAGTACTTC. Residues: CASSLDRSLAKNIQYF.

The rearrangement joins TRBV12-3 or TRBV12-4 to TRBJ2-6; 10 bases align to TRBD1. J gave up 0 bases and V 8 bases, and 4 bases lay outside the gene matches. This CDR3 region has 16 residues. The CDR3 DNA follows: TGTGCCAGCCAACGGACAGGGGGCTCTGGGGCCAACGTCCTGACTTTC. Protein product: CASQRTGGSGANVLTF.

This clonotype was counted between two and nine times. The V call is TRBV25-1, the J call TRBJ1-4; no clear D gene. The CDR3 contains 16 residues. Trimming took 3 bases from V and 7 from J, leaving 18 bases between them. The germline gives CDR1 MGHDK, CDR2 SYGVNS. The CDR3 loop reads CASSDPPGEYREKLFF. The CDR3, as DNA: TGTGCCAGCAGTGATCCCCCCGGCGAGTATCGTGAAAAACTGTTTTTT.

This clonotype was detected only a few times. V gene TRBV7-9 combines with J gene TRBJ2-7; 12 bases fit TRBD2. The CDR3 totals 14 residues. Germline values: CDR1 SEHNR, CDR2 FQNEAQ (reference sequence). J was trimmed by 5 bases and V by 4 bases; bases with no gene match: 3. Here the CDR3 reads CASSSLAGGHEQYF. CDR3 in DNA: TGTGCCAGCAGCTCTCTAGCGGGAGGGCACGAGCAGTACTTC.